The 20 T cell receptor beta chains below all came from one sample that was sequenced in a study of CD8 T cells in ankylosing spondylitis. General study results and limits: One TCR beta motif, made up of eight highly homologous variants, appeared characteristic of ankylosing spondylitis blood.

Via MiXCR, TCRdb re-called the 5' RACE reads, giving one row per CDR3 protein. The sample carries more than 600,000 distinct CDR3 sequences, roughly 20% recorded once. No antigen has been identified for these receptors. The sequenced material came from blood, either unsorted or a sorted T cell fraction (not recorded which). The receptors originated from a male donor with ankylosing spondylitis.

A few counts support this clonotype. V gene TRBV27 combines with J gene TRBJ1-1; D remains unclear. The CDR3 consists of 14 residues. CDR1 is MNHEY and CDR2 is SMNVEV in the germline V gene (reference sequence). Trimming stripped 3 bases from V and 4 bases from J, with 12 bases between. The CDR3 nucleotides read TGTGCCAGCAGTTTTAATCAGTGGGTCACTGAAGCTTTCTTT. This translates into CASSFNQWVTEAFF.

CDR3 sequence reads: CASSYGTSGRGSYEQYF. The CDR3 coding sequence is TGTGCCAGCAGTTACGGGACTAGCGGGAGAGGTTCCTACGAGCAGTACTTC. V and J are TRBV27 and TRBJ2-7; 14 positions agree with TRBD2. The V segment lost 4 bases and the J segment 1 base; nucleotides outside the gene matches: 6. The length of the CDR3 is 17 residues. Looked up from germline, CDR1 is MNHEY and CDR2 is SMNVEV (reference sequence).

This clonotype was seen a few times. The V and J genes are TRBV15 and TRBJ1-5; TRBD1 is a possible D gene (5 bases). Germline CDR1 reads LNHNV; CDR2 reads YYDKDF (reference sequence). The CDR3 runs 14 residues. Trimming took 5 bases from V and 11 from J, leaving 19 bases between them. The CDR3 DNA sequence: TGTGCCACCAGCTGGGACCCCGCTGGGGGGGCCCAGCATTTT. Its protein product is CATSWDPAGGAQHF.

This clonotype was found a few times. This chain links TRBV29-1 with TRBJ1-1; 8 bases agree with TRBD1. Germline V gene lookup returns CDR1 SQVTM and CDR2 ANQGSEA. This CDR3 contains 14 residues. Trimming at V came to 7 bases and at J to 1 base, leaving 8 bases not matched to a gene. The CDR3 spells CSANPRGPNTEAFF. In DNA, the CDR3 is TGCAGCGCAAATCCCAGGGGGCCGAACACTGAAGCTTTCTTT.

This clonotype was counted between two and nine times. J is TRBJ2-1 and V is TRBV6-5; maybe TRBD1 (6 bases). Trimming removed 4 bases from V and 6 bases from J, with 16 bases in between. The CDR3 sequence is 15 residues long. Germline V gene sequence: CDR1 MNHEY, CDR2 SVGAGI. DNA of the CDR3: TGTGCCAGCAGTTCCATCAAGGGGACACTCAATGAGCAGTTCTTC. It encodes CASSSIKGTLNEQFF.

This rearrangement joins TRBV20-1 to TRBJ1-1, with D unresolved. The CDR3 spans 11 residues. The V gene's germline CDR1 is DFQATT and CDR2 SNEGSKA (reference sequence). V was trimmed by 3 bases and J by 9 bases, leaving 11 bases between them. CDR3: CSARSALQAFF. The DNA of the CDR3 is TGCAGTGCTAGGTCAGCCCTTCAAGCTTTCTTT.

The V and J genes are TRBV6-1 and TRBJ2-4; 7 bases map to TRBD1. This CDR3 comprises 15 residues. Germline-derived CDR1 and CDR2 are MNHNS and SASEGT. The V and J ends lost 6 bases and 0 bases, in that order; junction bases with no gene match: 5. The CDR3 DNA reads as TGTGCCAGCAGCCCGGGGACAGCAGCCAAAAACATTCAGTACTTC. As protein: CASSPGTAAKNIQYF.

The sample holds a few counts of this clonotype. The chain carries TRBV20-1 and TRBJ2-1, with D possibly being TRBD1 or TRBD2 (5 bases each). CDR1 and CDR2 (germline): DFQATT, SNEGSKA (reference sequence). The CDR3 contains 12 residues. Trimming cost V 4 bases and J 6 bases, with 10 bases left between them. CDR3 protein: CSATGTSNEQFF. The CDR3 DNA reads TGCAGTGCTACCGGGACCAGCAATGAGCAGTTCTTC.

This clonotype was found a few times. The rearrangement joins TRBV5-1 to TRBJ1-2, with D perhaps matching TRBD1 (5 bases). The germline V gene encodes CDR1 SGHRS and CDR2 YFSETQ. Trimming left V 4 bases short and J 4 bases short, with 11 bases between. This CDR3 is 13 amino acids long. The CDR3 DNA sequence: TGCGCCAGCAGCGCGGATGGGGGCTATGGCTACACCTTC. Translation: CASSADGGYGYTF. Filled out from reference TRBV5-1 and TRBJ1-2, the complete variable domain reads KAGVTQTPRYLIKTRGQQVTLSCSPISGHRSVSWYQQTPGQGLQFLFEYFSETQRNKGNFPGRFSGRQFSNSRSEMNVSTLELGDSALYLCASSADGGYGYTFGSGTRLTVV.

This clonotype has only a few counts. This chain links TRBV21-1 with TRBJ2-7. TRBV21-1 is listed as a pseudogene. The CDR3 is 11 amino acids. The CDR3 protein is CASSNQYEQYF. The CDR3 region has the DNA TGTGCCAGCAGCAATCAATACGAGCAGTACTTC.

The table lists this clonotype with a few counts. This chain joins TRBV20-1 and TRBJ1-3; D is unclear. This CDR3 is 14 amino acids long. V lost 0 bases and J lost 4, with 10 bases in between. The germline gives CDR1 DFQATT, CDR2 SNEGSKA (reference sequence). The CDR3 sequence: CSARDRIQGNTIYF. In DNA form, the CDR3 reads TGCAGTGCTAGAGATAGAATCCAGGGAAACACCATATATTTT.

This clonotype turned up a few times. The chain carries TRBV11-2 and TRBJ2-1, with D possibly TRBD2 on 6 matching bases. V shed 5 bases and J shed 4 bases, with 21 bases lying between them. Germline V gene sequence: CDR1 SGHAT, CDR2 FQNNGV. The CDR3 runs 17 residues. This CDR3 reads CASSRRRGGDKYNEQFF. The CDR3 bases are TGTGCCAGCAGCCGAAGGCGAGGCGGGGATAAGTACAATGAGCAGTTCTTC.

This clonotype was seen a few times. This chain links TRBV29-1 with TRBJ2-2, with 8 nucleotides matching TRBD2. J was trimmed by 6 bases and V by 1 base; bases with no gene match: 4. CDR1 is SQVTM and CDR2 is ANQGSEA in the germline V gene. There are 14 residues in the CDR3. CDR3 region: CSVEGSGEAGELFF. As DNA, the CDR3 is TGCAGCGTTGAAGGTAGCGGGGAAGCCGGGGAGCTGTTTTTT.

A few counts support this clonotype. This sequence joins TRBV6-5 and TRBJ1-3; perhaps TRBD1 as D (6 bases). The CDR3 is made up of 19 amino acids. The ends were cut back, 2 bases at V and 0 bases at J, with 20 bases in the middle. Germline CDR1 and CDR2: MNHEY and SVGAGI. The CDR3 coding sequence is TGTGCCAGCAGTTACCCCCTAGGGGGACACGGGAACTCTGGAAACACCATATATTTT. Translated, it gives CASSYPLGGHGNSGNTIYF.

In DNA form, the CDR3 reads TGTGCCACCAGAGGTAGCGGGGGGCAAGAGACCCAGTACTTC. It yields the protein CATRGSGGQETQYF. The rearrangement uses TRBV28 and TRBJ2-5; 10 bases match TRBD2. The CDR3 has 14 residues. From germline, CDR1 is MDHEN and CDR2 SYDVKM. V dropped 10 bases and J dropped 2; count of bases not matched to a gene: 7.

This clonotype was observed a few times. DNA for the CDR3: TGCGCCAGCAGCCAAAATCCGGGGACAGGCGGTGAGCAGTTCTTC. Its protein product is CASSQNPGTGGEQFF. V and J are TRBV4-3 and TRBJ2-1; 8 bases fit TRBD1. The CDR3 is made up of 15 amino acids. V was clipped by 2 bases and J by 9 bases; unmatched bases: 9. CDR1 is LGHNA and CDR2 is YSLEER in the germline V gene.

At least ten counts were recorded for this clonotype. V usage is TRBV28 and J usage is TRBJ2-1, with 13 bases matching TRBD2. This CDR3 is 16 amino acids long. Germline V gene lookup returns CDR1 MDHEN and CDR2 SYDVKM. V lost 3 bases to trimming and J lost 4 bases; unmatched junction nucleotides: 3. The DNA of the CDR3 is TGTGCCAGCAGTTTGCCGGGACTAGCGGGGTACAATGAGCAGTTCTTC. It codes for CASSLPGLAGYNEQFF.

The DNA for the CDR3 is TGTGCCAGCAGCTTATGGGCGGGGGACGGCGAGCAGTACTTC. It yields the protein CASSLWAGDGEQYF. The chain carries TRBV13 and TRBJ2-7, with TRBD2 identical over 7 bases. The CDR3 spans 14 residues. CDR1 is PRHDT and CDR2 is FYEKMQ in the germline V gene (reference sequence). The V segment lost 2 bases and the J segment 6 bases; nucleotides outside the gene matches: 7.

The chain uses TRBV7-2 and TRBJ1-1; D remains ambiguous. This CDR3 is built from 12 residues. CDR1 SGHTA and CDR2 FQGNSA come from the germline V gene. V was cut by 1 base and J by 6 bases, with 6 bases left in between. The CDR3 DNA reads TGTGCCAGCAGCTTAGTAAGGGCTGAAGCTTTCTTT. Translating gives CASSLVRAEAFF.

In this sample, this clonotype turned up a few times. CDR3: CASSLGPSSDTQYF. CDR3 DNA: TGCGCCAGCAGCTTGGGGCCAAGTTCAGATACGCAGTATTTT. The rearrangement links TRBV5-1 to TRBJ2-3, with no clear D. V lost 0 bases, J lost 4 bases, and 9 bases lay in between. The CDR3 length is 14 residues. CDR1 SGHRS and CDR2 YFSETQ come from the germline V gene.